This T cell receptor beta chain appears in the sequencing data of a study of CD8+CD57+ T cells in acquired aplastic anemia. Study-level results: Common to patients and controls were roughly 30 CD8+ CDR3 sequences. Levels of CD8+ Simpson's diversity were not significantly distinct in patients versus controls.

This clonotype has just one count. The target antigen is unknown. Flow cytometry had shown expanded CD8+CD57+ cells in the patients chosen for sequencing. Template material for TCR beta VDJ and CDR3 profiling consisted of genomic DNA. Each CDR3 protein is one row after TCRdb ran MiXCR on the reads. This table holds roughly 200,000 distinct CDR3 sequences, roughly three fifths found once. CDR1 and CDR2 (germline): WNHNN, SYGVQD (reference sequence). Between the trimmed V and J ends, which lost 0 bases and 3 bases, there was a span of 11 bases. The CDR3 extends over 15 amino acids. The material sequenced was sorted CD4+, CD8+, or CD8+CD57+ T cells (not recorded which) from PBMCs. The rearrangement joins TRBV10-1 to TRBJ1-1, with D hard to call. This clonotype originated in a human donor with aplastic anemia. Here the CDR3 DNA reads TGCGCCAGCAGTGAGTCTGGCAGGACGGACACTGAAGCTTTCTTT. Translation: CASSESGRTDTEAFF.